The 16 T cell receptor beta chains listed next were all sequenced from one sample in a study of tissue T cells after allogeneic stem cell transplantation (dated by TCRdb to between 2021 and 2024). The library was made by the immunoSEQ multiplex PCR assay. As stored in TCRdb, this immuneACCESS dataset retains in-frame rearrangements with V and J assigned. A fraction of the clones does not appear; measured against another copy, unresolved V genes explain less than half of the discrepancy, and the remainder lacks a known reason. The sample table holds approximately 2,800 clones, of which about 40% were seen once. The biggest ten clones account for approximately 25% of the sample. This specimen's time point label, interpreted: mouse harvest day 14 after allogeneic transplant. Mouse grafts combined 10^7 T-cell-depleted bone marrow cells with 10^6 splenic CD5+ T cells, given via tail vein injection. Sequences were obtained from gut tissue. These receptor sequences come from a female BALB/c mouse given C57BL/6 T cells with graft-versus-host disease after an allogeneic hematopoietic cell transplant.

With respect to this clone: Gene names denote mouse genes. The read is 1 residue too short to cover the CDR3 end, so that end is filled in from the germline J gene. This chain links TRBV12-1 with TRBJ1-5; 7 positions agree with TRBD1. Trimming at V came to 6 bases and at J to 3 bases, leaving 4 bases not matched to a gene. This CDR3 comprises 13 residues. Per germline, CDR1 SGHSN and CDR2 HYEKVE. Partial CDR3 DNA: TGTGCCAGCAGCTGGGACAGCAACCAGGCTCCGCTT. Protein: CASSWDSNQAPL. From start to end, the CDR3 is CASSWDSNQAPLF.

This clone was detected only a few times. Mouse gene names apply. Coverage ceases 1 residue before the CDR3 finishes, and the germline J gene fills in the end. The chain uses TRBV13-3 and TRBJ1-5; 8 bases are a match to TRBD1. Germline V gene lookup returns CDR1 NNHDY and CDR2 SYVADS. The V and J ends lost 5 bases and 3 bases, in that order; junction bases with no gene match: 4. The CDR3 loop spans 14 amino acids. The sequenced CDR3 bases are TGTGCCAGCAGGTACAGGGGGGGCAACCAGGCTCCGCTT. Residues: CASRYRGGNQAPL. The entire CDR3 reads CASRYRGGNQAPLF.

This clone appeared a few times. The gene names given are mouse names. The CDR3 goes on 1 residue after the read ends, and that part is filled in from the germline J gene. The chain joins TRBV3 to TRBJ2-7, with D maybe TRBD1 (5 bases). Germline-derived CDR1 and CDR2 are SNHLY and FYNGKV (reference sequence). The ends were cut back, 0 bases at V and 1 base at J, with 7 bases in the middle. CDR3 length: 14 residues. CDR3 loop: CASSLAGQSYEQYF. The part of the CDR3 DNA that was read is TGTGCCAGCAGCTTAGCCGGACAATCCTATGAACAGTAC.

Notes on this clone: The listed genes are named as in mouse. The read stops 1 residue short of the end of the CDR3; the missing end is completed from the germline J gene. The gene calls are TRBV26 and TRBJ1-1; D unresolved. The germline CDR1 and CDR2 sequences are KGHPV and FQNQEV (reference sequence). The V end was cut by 1 base, the J end by 3 bases, with 3 bases between. The CDR3 spans 12 residues. CDR3: CASSLWDTEVFF. The covered CDR3 bases are TGTGCCAGCAGTCTGTGGGACACAGAAGTCTTC.

Worth noting for this clone: Gene names denote mouse genes. With the read ending 1 residue before the CDR3 end, the germline J gene is used to fill in that end. The chain combines TRBV3 with TRBJ1-4, with D possibly TRBD1 on 6 matching bases. Trimming removed 6 bases at V and 6 bases at J, with 8 bases between. Looked up from germline, CDR1 is SNHLY and CDR2 is FYNGKV (reference sequence). This CDR3 contains 12 residues. CDR3 sequence: CASRNRDERLFF. The CDR3 DNA, read in part, is TGTGCCAGCAGAAACAGGGACGAAAGATTATTT.

This clone has just a few counts. The gene names given are mouse names. The CDR3 end lies 1 residue beyond the end of the read and is filled in from the germline J gene. The chain joins TRBV15 to TRBJ2-5, with 8 bases aligning to TRBD1. CDR1 and CDR2 from the germline V gene are SGHND and FRSKSL. CDR3 length equals 13 residues. V shed 2 bases and J 5 bases; nucleotides not matched to a gene: 0. The CDR3 DNA, read in part, is TGTGCCAGCAGTTTAACAGGGGGAGACACCCAGTAC. As protein: CASSLTGGDTQY. The entire CDR3 reads CASSLTGGDTQYF.

In the case of this clone: The germline and genes are mouse ones. Read data end 1 residue before the CDR3 end; the end is taken from the germline J gene. The chain joins TRBV12-2 to TRBJ2-1; 10 positions agree with TRBD1. The CDR3 covers 13 residues. Germline CDR1 SGHLS, CDR2 HYDKME. V was clipped by 4 bases and J by 7 bases; unmatched bases: 3. CDR3 bases read: TGTGCCAGCTCGCCGACAGGGGGCGCTGAGCAGTTC. This encodes CASSPTGGAEQF. The full CDR3 sequence reads CASSPTGGAEQFF.

Concerning this clone itself: Gene and germline names: mouse. The sequence runs out 1 residue before the end of the CDR3; the remainder is reconstructed from the germline J gene. The rearrangement uses TRBV19 and TRBJ1-3; D perhaps matches TRBD1 (6 bases). The CDR3 covers 15 residues. Germline CDR1 is FNHDT and CDR2 is SITEND (reference sequence). V lost 10 bases and J lost 0, with 17 bases in between. This CDR3 reads CASSRGANSGNTLYF. The sequenced part of the CDR3 DNA is TGTGCCTCCTCCCGGGGGGCCAATTCTGGAAATACGCTCTAT. Looking up the rest from reference TRBV19 and TRBJ1-3 gives the full variable domain: GGIITQTPKFLIGQEGQKLTLKCQQNFNHDTMYWYRQDSGKGLRLIYYSITENDLQKGDLSEGYDASREKKSSFSLTVTSAQKNEMAVFLCASSRGANSGNTLYFGEGSRLIVV.

This clone was detected a few times. Gene names are the mouse ones. Incomplete CDR3 DNA: TGTGCCAGCAGTTTCGACTGGGCAAACACCGGGCAGCTCTAC. Translating it yields CASSFDWANTGQLY. The whole CDR3 protein is CASSFDWANTGQLYF. The chain recombines TRBV15 with TRBJ2-2; 7 positions agree with TRBD2. The read falls 1 residue short of the CDR3 end, and the missing part is taken from the germline J gene. The ends lost 3 bases at V and 0 bases at J; junction bases unmatched: 1. The CDR3 runs 15 residues. Looked up from germline, CDR1 is SGHND and CDR2 is FRSKSL. Combining the CDR3 with reference TRBV15 and TRBJ2-2 gives the whole variable domain DAGVTQTPRHEVAEKGQTIILKCEPVSGHNDLFWYRQTKIQGLELLSYFRSKSLMEDGGAFKDRFKAEMLNSSFSTLKIQPTEPKDSAVYLCASSFDWANTGQLYFGEGSKLTVL.

This clone is categorized as large. All gene names here are mouse names. The CDR3 end lies 1 residue beyond the end of the read and is filled in from the germline J gene. The chain links TRBV15 to TRBJ1-4; D gene uncertain. CDR3 length: 12 amino acids. Deletions cut 6 bases from V and 2 bases from J, with 4 bases between. Looked up from germline, CDR1 is SGHND and CDR2 is FRSKSL. CDR3 residues: CASRKSNERLFF. CDR3 DNA, as far as it was read: TGTGCCAGCAGAAAATCCAACGAAAGATTATTT.

Note on this clone: Gene names and germline match the mouse. Read sequence stops 1 residue before the CDR3 end, and the germline J gene provides the missing end. Other DNA sequences in the same sample also yield this CDR3. V is TRBV3 and J is TRBJ2-1, with 8 bases that match TRBD1. The germline V gene has CDR1 SNHLY and CDR2 FYNGKV (reference sequence). This CDR3 region has 14 residues. V trimming: 2 bases; J trimming: 7 bases; junction bases outside the gene matches: 4. The part of the CDR3 DNA that was read is TGTGCCAGCAGCTTACAGGGGGCGCGAGCTGAGCAGTTC. Its translation: CASSLQGARAEQF. In full, the CDR3 reads CASSLQGARAEQFF.

On this clone: Gene names are the mouse ones. The read falls 1 residue short of the CDR3 end, and the missing part is taken from the germline J gene. The chain uses TRBV3 and TRBJ2-7; D is possibly TRBD2 (7 bases). CDR1 is SNHLY and CDR2 is FYNGKV in the germline V gene (reference sequence). The CDR3 length is 14 residues. The V end lost 1 base, the J end lost 4 bases, and 11 bases lay between the germline ends. The CDR3 DNA, read in part, is TGTGCCAGCAGCTTAGATAGGGGGGGGTATGAACAGTAC. Translating gives CASSLDRGGYEQY. The whole CDR3 reads CASSLDRGGYEQYF. Variable domain in full (rest from reference TRBV3 and TRBJ2-7): GPKVLQIPSHQIIDMGQMVTLNCDPVSNHLYFYWYKQILGQQMEFLVNFYNGKVMEKSKLFKDQFSVERPDGSYFTLKIQPTALEDSAVYFCASSLDRGGYEQYFGPGTRLTVL.

Regarding this clone: The germline and genes are mouse ones. Read coverage stops 1 residue before the CDR3 terminus; the germline J gene supplies the remainder. V and J are TRBV13-1 and TRBJ2-7; TRBD1 matches 9 bases. The CDR3 consists of 15 residues. J gave up 3 bases and V 0 bases, and 4 bases lay outside the gene matches. Germline V CDR1 and CDR2: NSHNY, SYGAGN. CDR3 sequence: CASSDVRTGDYEQYF. The CDR3 DNA, read in part, is TGTGCCAGCAGTGATGTGCGGACAGGGGACTATGAACAGTAC.

With regard to this clone: The gene names here belong to mouse. The read ends 1 residue before the CDR3 terminus; that terminus is restored from the germline J gene. The gene calls are TRBV16 and TRBJ2-3; D possibly uses TRBD1 or TRBD2 (6 bases each). The length of the CDR3 is 16 residues. Deletions cut 0 bases from V and 1 base from J, with 11 bases between. Germline V gene data show CDR1 as SGHSA and CDR2 as FRNQAP. The sequenced CDR3 bases are TGTGCAAGCAGCTTAGAGGTGGGGGCGGGTGCAGAAACGCTGTAT. Protein sequence: CASSLEVGAGAETLY. The whole CDR3 region reads CASSLEVGAGAETLYF. Supplemented by reference TRBV16 and TRBJ2-3, the full variable domain reads NAGVIQTPRHKVTGKGQEATLWCEPISGHSAVFWYRQTIVQGLEFLTYFRNQAPIDDSGMPKERFSAQMPNQSHSTLKIQSTQPQDSAVYLCASSLEVGAGAETLYFGSGTRLTVL.

As for this clone: Gene names refer to mouse genes. From the germline J gene comes the end of the CDR3, since the read stops 1 residue before it. The chain couples TRBV13-1 to TRBJ2-2; 12 positions match TRBD2. V was clipped by 5 bases and J by 4 bases; unmatched bases: 6. The CDR3 sequence is 16 residues long. Germline lookup yields CDR1 NSHNY and CDR2 SYGAGN. The sequenced part of the CDR3 DNA is TGTGCCAGCAGCGGGACTGGGGGGAGGGTCACCGGGCAGCTCTAC. It specifies CASSGTGGRVTGQLY. The whole CDR3 protein is CASSGTGGRVTGQLYF.

As concerns this clone: Genes and germline are mouse. The observed sequence ends 1 residue before the CDR3 terminus, with the missing tail filled in from the germline J gene. The chain recombines TRBV13-3 with TRBJ2-3, with TRBD1 matching over 7 bases. Germline V lookup: CDR1 NNHDY, CDR2 SYVADS. After removal of 5 bases from V and 3 bases from J, the junction contained 6 bases not matched to a gene. The CDR3 totals 14 residues. CDR3 amino acids: CASRAGTAAETLYF. CDR3 DNA (partial): TGTGCCAGCAGGGCCGGGACAGCCGCAGAAACGCTGTAT.